What follows are 30 T cell receptor beta chains derived from one specimen sequenced in a study of T cell repertoires in cytomegalovirus infection. Antigen specificity for these receptors is unknown. MiXCR, run by TCRdb on the reads, gives a single entry per CDR3 protein. Found here are hundreds of thousands of distinct CDR3 sequences, approximately 31% of them singletons; the top ten hold around 15%. The sample consisted of cultured CD8+ T cells from PBMCs, taken from culture after CMV antigen stimulation. All receptors derive from a human donor in good health (CMV status not recorded). Some clones in this sample may be carry-over from other donors' samples.

J is TRBJ2-5 and V is TRBV12-3 or TRBV12-4, with D tentatively TRBD1 (6 bases). The germline V and J ends were trimmed by 6 bases and 5 bases, with 16 bases remaining between them. CDR3 size: 14 residues. The DNA of the CDR3 is TGTGCCAGCAGCTATCAGGGGCGCCGGGAGACCCAGTACTTC. Translation: CASSYQGRRETQYF.

This clonotype was observed at least ten times. DNA of the CDR3: TGTGCCAGCAGCTTAGAGTTATTATGGCAGGTTGAAGCTTTCTTT. It translates to CASSLELLWQVEAFF. The chain carries TRBV7-2 and TRBJ1-1; D unresolved. V was cut by 1 base and J by 7 bases, with 16 bases left in between. Germline values: CDR1 SGHTA, CDR2 FQGNSA. The CDR3 extends over 15 amino acids.

This clonotype occurred a few times. The chain recombines TRBV4-2 with TRBJ2-5, with TRBD2 identical over 10 bases. This CDR3 has 20 residues. Germline V gene lookup returns CDR1 LGHNA and CDR2 YNFKEQ. V was clipped by 1 base and J by 4 bases; unmatched bases: 18. The CDR3 nucleotides read TGTGCCAGCAGCCAAGGGTTGTCTCAGCGGGGGGGCATAGAAGGAGAGACCCAGTACTTC. This sequence encodes CASSQGLSQRGGIEGETQYF.

This clonotype has at least ten counts. The rearrangement links TRBV7-6 to TRBJ2-5, with TRBD1 matching 7 bases. This CDR3 is 14 amino acids long. Per germline, CDR1 SGHVS and CDR2 FNYEAQ. The ends lost 4 bases at V and 2 bases at J; junction bases unmatched: 4. The CDR3 reads CASSSDRVQETQYF. CDR3 DNA sequence: TGTGCCAGCAGCTCCGACAGGGTGCAAGAGACCCAGTACTTC.

The CDR3 sequence is CASSLFFESPGNTIYF. The CDR3 region has the DNA TGTGCCAGCAGCTTATTTTTTGAGTCACCAGGAAACACCATATATTTT. The chain recombines TRBV7-8 with TRBJ1-3, with D unclear. This CDR3 contains 16 residues. The V gene lost 2 bases and the J gene lost 4 bases, with 15 bases spanning the gap. Germline-derived CDR1 and CDR2 are SGHVS and FQNEAQ.

This clonotype has just a few counts. This chain links TRBV6-1 with TRBJ1-1, with D maybe TRBD1 (5 bases). The CDR3 has 11 amino acids. The germline V gene encodes CDR1 MNHNS and CDR2 SASEGT. Trimming stripped 7 bases from V and 10 bases from J, with 13 bases between. CDR3: CASNWTLLAFF. The CDR3 nucleotides are TGTGCCAGCAATTGGACACTTTTAGCTTTCTTT.

This clonotype has only a few counts. The J gene is TRBJ2-2, the V gene TRBV5-5; 10 nucleotides line up with TRBD2. V dropped 2 bases and J dropped 8; count of bases not matched to a gene: 9. Germline CDR1 SGHKS, CDR2 YYEKEE (reference sequence). The CDR3 loop spans 16 amino acids. The CDR3 region is CASSFRLAGPGGELFF. CDR3 nucleotide sequence: TGTGCCAGCAGCTTCAGACTAGCGGGCCCGGGGGGGGAGCTGTTTTTT.

This rearrangement joins TRBV4-2 to TRBJ2-7, with 8 bases that match TRBD2. J gave up 2 bases and V 2 bases, and 8 bases lay outside the gene matches. Germline values: CDR1 LGHNA, CDR2 YNFKEQ. The CDR3 is 16 residues long. The CDR3 sequence is CASSQKFSGNPYEQYF. The DNA of the CDR3 is TGTGCCAGCAGCCAAAAATTTAGCGGGAACCCCTACGAGCAGTACTTC.

The J gene is TRBJ2-1, the V gene TRBV11-3; TRBD2 matches 11 bases. The CDR3 covers 15 residues. The germline V gene has CDR1 SGHNT and CDR2 YENEEA. With V trimmed by 8 bases and J by 5 bases, 8 bases remained unmatched. The chain's CDR3 is CASRSSGGPHNEQFF. The CDR3 coding sequence is TGTGCCAGCCGCTCTAGCGGGGGGCCCCACAATGAGCAGTTCTTC. Drawing the rest from reference TRBV11-3 and TRBJ2-1, the complete variable domain is EAGVVQSPRYKIIEKKQPVAFWCNPISGHNTLYWYLQNLGQGPELLIRYENEEAVDDSQLPKDRFSAERLKGVDSTLKIQPAELGDSAVYLCASRSSGGPHNEQFFGPGTRLTVL.

The sample holds a few counts of this clonotype. The chain uses TRBV19 and TRBJ1-2; D gene ambiguous. The germline V and J ends were trimmed by 5 bases and 13 bases, with 26 bases remaining between them. There are 15 residues in the CDR3. Germline values: CDR1 LNHDA, CDR2 SQIVND (reference sequence). CDR3 in amino acids: CASSPTDGSRALSTF. The CDR3, as DNA: TGTGCCAGTAGTCCAACGGACGGATCCCGGGCGCTAAGCACCTTC.

This sequence joins TRBV28 and TRBJ2-7, with D unclear. V gave up 6 bases and J gave up 4 bases, with 13 bases separating them. Germline assignment: CDR1 MDHEN and CDR2 SYDVKM. The CDR3 extends over 13 amino acids. The CDR3 loop is CASSLDSRYEQYV. CDR3 sequence (DNA): TGTGCCAGCAGCTTAGACTCGCGGTACGAGCAGTACGTC.

This chain links TRBV20-1 with TRBJ2-2; 7 nucleotides match TRBD1. CDR3 size: 16 residues. The germline CDR1 and CDR2 sequences are DFQATT and SNEGSKA (reference sequence). V shed 1 base, J shed 7 bases, and the junction held 12 bases outside the gene matches. CDR3 loop: CSARVVVQGMIGELFF. DNA of the CDR3: TGCAGTGCTAGAGTTGTGGTACAGGGGATGATCGGGGAGCTGTTTTTT.

This clonotype was detected ten times or more. CDR3 DNA sequence: TGTGCCAGCAGCTTAGATAGCGGGGGCAACACAGATACGCAGTATTTT. It encodes CASSLDSGGNTDTQYF. The chain combines TRBV7-8 with TRBJ2-3; 9 bases agree with TRBD2. The CDR3 runs to 16 residues. The junction had 4 bases not matched to a gene; V was cut back by 1 base and J by 2 bases. Germline values: CDR1 SGHVS, CDR2 FQNEAQ.

The rearrangement links TRBV6-6 to TRBJ1-2, with D perhaps TRBD1 (5 bases). The CDR3 consists of 15 residues. Trimming removed 4 bases at V and 4 bases at J, with 16 bases between. Germline loops: CDR1 MNHNY, CDR2 SVGAGI (reference sequence). The DNA for the CDR3 is TGTGCCAGCAGTTCAAAACAGGTGGTAGGCTATGGCTACACCTTC. This translates into CASSSKQVVGYGYTF.

This clonotype was recorded once. The CDR3 is CASSYVGTKDGDTQYF. CDR3 nucleotide sequence: TGTGCCAGCAGTTACGTCGGGACAAAGGATGGGGATACGCAGTATTTT. The rearrangement links TRBV6-5 to TRBJ2-3; TRBD1 might be the D (6 bases). Germline CDR1 MNHEY, CDR2 SVGAGI. V lost 2 bases, J lost 6 bases, and 18 bases lay in between. CDR3 length: 16 amino acids.

The chain links TRBV12-3 or TRBV12-4 to TRBJ2-3; D not certain. Trimming left V 6 bases short and J 6 bases short, with 10 bases between. The CDR3 contains 12 residues. The CDR3 bases are TGTGCCAGCAGGGACCTCCGGGATACGCAGTATTTT. Its translation is CASRDLRDTQYF.

This clonotype was observed a few times. J is TRBJ1-1 and V is TRBV6-1, with 10 bases fitting TRBD1. The length of the CDR3 is 15 residues. CDR1 and CDR2 from the germline V gene are MNHNS and SASEGT. V shed 5 bases and J 5 bases; nucleotides not matched to a gene: 8. Here the CDR3 DNA reads TGTGCCAGCAGTACCGGGACAGGGGTTTCGACTGAAGCTTTCTTT. Protein product: CASSTGTGVSTEAFF.

This clonotype was counted only a few times. The chain links TRBV6-1 to TRBJ2-4, with no clear D. This CDR3 contains 18 residues. V was clipped by 2 bases and J by 0 bases, with 17 bases between them. Germline V gene data show CDR1 as MNHNS and CDR2 as SASEGT. CDR3 nucleotide sequence: TGTGCCAGCAGTGAATTGGGTCAGACCTACTTAGCCAAAAACATTCAGTACTTC. Translating it yields CASSELGQTYLAKNIQYF.

The gene calls are TRBV6-5 and TRBJ1-1, with D possibly being TRBD1 (6 bases). Germline CDR1 reads MNHEY; CDR2 reads SVGAGI. The CDR3 has 13 residues. V lost 5 bases and J 0 bases, leaving 7 bases between the germline ends. This chain's CDR3 is CASSRDMNTEAFF. The CDR3 DNA sequence: TGTGCCAGCAGTAGGGACATGAACACTGAAGCTTTCTTT.

The rearrangement joins TRBV7-4 to TRBJ2-2; D unresolved. Trimming took off 1 base at V and 8 bases at J, with 11 bases between the two ends. Germline-derived CDR1 and CDR2 are SGHVT and SQSDAQ. This CDR3 has 14 residues. The DNA for the CDR3 is TGTGCCAGCAGCTTAGGAGCCGCAAAAGGGGAGCTGTTTTTT. Its translation is CASSLGAAKGELFF.

This clonotype came up a few times. V and J are TRBV10-3 and TRBJ2-5; 14 nucleotides match TRBD2. The CDR3 is 13 residues long. J gave up 5 bases and V 10 bases, and 3 bases lay outside the gene matches. Looked up from germline, CDR1 is ENHRY and CDR2 is SYGVKD. For the CDR3, the DNA is TGTGCCACCAGGACTAGCGGGGGGGAGACCCAGTACTTC. Encoded protein: CATRTSGGETQYF.

The V call is TRBV2, the J call TRBJ2-1; D uncertain. The V gene lost 2 bases and the J gene lost 3 bases, with 8 bases spanning the gap. CDR1 is SNHLY and CDR2 is FYNNEI in the germline V gene. The CDR3 contains 14 residues. The CDR3 DNA follows: TGTGCCAGCAGTGAAACCACGTTCTACAATGAGCAGTTCTTC. Translated, it gives CASSETTFYNEQFF.

As concerns this clonotype: With a much larger clone just one base away, this may be a read error. The CDR3 DNA sequence: TGTGTCAGCAGCCCCAATTTGCAGAGGGTGAAGGGCACAGATACGCAGTATTTT. It specifies CVSSPNLQRVKGTDTQYF. The chain uses TRBV7-2 and TRBJ2-3; D possibly corresponds to TRBD2 (5 bases). The CDR3 contains 18 residues. CDR1 SGHTA and CDR2 FQGNSA come from the germline V gene.

This clonotype was found a few times. The chain combines TRBV27 with TRBJ2-3; TRBD2 is a possible D gene (5 bases). Germline V CDR1 and CDR2: MNHEY, SMNVEV (reference sequence). The length of the CDR3 is 13 residues. V dropped 3 bases and J dropped 2 bases, with 6 bases sitting between them. CDR3 sequence: CASSFGVTDTQYF. CDR3 coding DNA: TGTGCCAGCAGTTTCGGGGTCACAGATACGCAGTATTTT.

This clonotype was recorded at least ten times. The chain recombines TRBV27 with TRBJ1-2, with 10 nucleotides matching TRBD1. The CDR3 extends over 15 amino acids. V dropped 5 bases and J dropped 4; count of bases not matched to a gene: 7. Per germline, CDR1 MNHEY and CDR2 SMNVEV (reference sequence). The CDR3 sequence: CASSTWDRGTYGYTF. DNA of the CDR3: TGTGCCAGCAGTACCTGGGACAGGGGAACCTATGGCTACACCTTC.

As concerns this clonotype: At one end, the junction sequence differs from germline, possibly due to a read error. J is TRBJ1-1 and V is TRBV5-6; D gene ambiguous. The germline gives CDR1 SGHDT, CDR2 YYEEEE. The CDR3 extends over 14 amino acids. In DNA, the CDR3 is TGTGTCAGCAGGAGGGCGGGTCTGAACACTGAAGCTTTCTTT. It encodes CVSRRAGLNTEAFF.

The chain employs TRBV6-5 and TRBJ2-2; 8 positions agree with TRBD1. This CDR3 spans 14 amino acids. CDR1 and CDR2 from the germline V gene are MNHEY and SVGAGI. V lost 2 bases and J lost 7; bases outside the gene matches: 3. The CDR3 protein is CASSYLGQGGELFF. Written as DNA, the CDR3 is TGTGCCAGCAGTTACCTCGGACAGGGCGGGGAGCTGTTTTTT.

The rearrangement links TRBV12-3 or TRBV12-4 to TRBJ2-6; the D gene is possibly TRBD1 (5 bases). The CDR3 extends over 17 amino acids. V lost 3 bases and J 0 bases, leaving 12 bases between the germline ends. This CDR3 is CASSFTGRISGANVLTF. For the CDR3, the DNA is TGTGCCAGCAGTTTCACAGGCAGGATCTCTGGGGCCAACGTCCTGACTTTC.

The gene calls are TRBV2 and TRBJ1-1; 9 bases are shared with TRBD1. The CDR3 length is 14 residues. The J segment lost 5 bases and the V segment lost 4 bases, leaving 5 bases of the junction unmatched. The V gene's germline CDR1 is SNHLY and CDR2 FYNNEI. The CDR3 coding sequence is TGTGCCAGCAGTGGGGAGACAGGGGGGACTGAAGCTTTCTTT. Protein: CASSGETGGTEAFF.

In this sample, this clonotype turned up many times. The rearrangement joins TRBV12-3 or TRBV12-4 to TRBJ2-1, with TRBD2 identical over 11 bases. The CDR3 is made up of 16 amino acids. V shed 4 bases and J 10 bases; nucleotides not matched to a gene: 12. The chain's CDR3 is CASSSSSGGRTGEQFF. The CDR3 DNA is TGTGCCAGCAGTTCGTCTAGCGGGGGGCGAACCGGCGAGCAGTTCTTC.